The rows below give T cell receptor beta chains drawn from one sample of a study of cytomegalovirus exposure and HLA in healthy donors. Clones were read by immunoSEQ multiplex PCR, and TCRdb kept only the in-frame ones, dropping some. The table records roughly 150,000 clones, roughly 90% of them present only once. The sample comprised PBMCs. All receptors come from a man aged 18 to 30 in good health and CMV-seropositive. The CDR3 runs from the conserved cysteine through the conserved F or W. A D gene is named only where the DNA matches it firmly. Clone size is stated in some rows and not others, as once, few, many or a class when expanded.

abundance,j_gene,v_gene,d_gene,CDR3nt,CDR3aa
once,TRBJ2-7,TRBV7-9,TRBD1,TGTGCCAGCAGCTCCGGGACAGGGGTTATAACCTACGAGCAGTACTTC,CASSSGTGVITYEQYF
NA,TRBJ1-2,TRBV5-4,NA,TGTGCCAGCAGCTCATCCGTGCAGGGGTCCTATGGCTACACCTTC,CASSSSVQGSYGYTF
NA,TRBJ1-2,TRBV5-4,TRBD1,TGTGCCAGCAGCTCGCAGGGGGATGGCTACACCTTC,CASSSQGDGYTF
few,TRBJ2-1,TRBV6-1,TRBD1,TGTGCCAGCAGTGGTGGGACAGGGAAAAATGAGCAGTTCTTC,CASSGGTGKNEQFF
NA,TRBJ2-1,TRBV4-2,NA,TGTGCCAGCAGCCAAGATGTGAGCGGCTCCTACAATGAGCAGTTCTTC,CASSQDVSGSYNEQFF
NA,TRBJ2-1,TRBV11-2,TRBD2,TGTGCCAGCAGCCCCCCGGGACTAGCGGGAGTCAATGAGCAGTTCTTC,CASSPPGLAGVNEQFF
NA,TRBJ1-2,TRBV27,TRBD1,TGTGCCAGCAGTACCGGGACAGACTATGGCTACACCTTC,CASSTGTDYGYTF
NA,TRBJ2-2,TRBV11-3,NA,TGTGCCAGCAGCTTAGTTGCAGCGGGCGGGGAGCTGTTTTTT,CASSLVAAGGELFF
NA,TRBJ2-1,TRBV11-3,TRBD2,TGTGCCAGCAGCTTAGAGGGGTCTAGCGGCGCTGAGCAGTTCTTC,CASSLEGSSGAEQFF
NA,TRBJ2-1,TRBV6-5,TRBD2,TGTGCCAGCAGCTACCGGGGCGGGAGTAATGAGCAGTTCTTC,CASSYRGGSNEQFF
NA,TRBJ2-7,TRBV7-8,TRBD1,TGTGCCAGCAGCTTATACCGGGACAGGGAGACCAACGAGCAGTACTTC,CASSLYRDRETNEQYF
NA,TRBJ2-7,TRBV28,NA,TGTGCCATAACACGCACAGCCTCCTACGAGCAGTACTTC,CAITRTASYEQYF
NA,TRBJ2-7,TRBV7-9,TRBD1,TGTGCCAGCAGCACTCGACAGGGGCCGGTACCCTACGAGCAGTACTTC,CASSTRQGPVPYEQYF
NA,TRBJ2-7,TRBV7-2,TRBD2,TGTGCCAGCAGCTCCTCGGGAGCGGGAGACTACGAGCAGTACTTC,CASSSSGAGDYEQYF
NA,TRBJ2-1,TRBV7-2,NA,TGTGCCAGCAGCCCCGGACTTTCTCTATACAATGAGCAGTTCTTC,CASSPGLSLYNEQFF
NA,TRBJ1-4,TRBV25-1,TRBD1,TGTGCCAGCAGTGATCGGAGACAGGGACTTAATGAAAAACTGTTTTTT,CASSDRRQGLNEKLFF
NA,TRBJ2-1,TRBV19,NA,TGTGCCAGTAGTATGGGGGGTGAAGGACTTGGGCAGTTCTTC,CASSMGGEGLGQFF
NA,TRBJ2-2,TRBV5-1,TRBD2,TGCGCCAGCAGCTTTCAAGGACTAGCGGGAGTCGGGGAGCTGTTTTTT,CASSFQGLAGVGELFF
NA,TRBJ2-2,TRBV2,NA,TGTGCCAGCAGGCCCAGGGGAAGGGGTTCCACCGGGGAGCTGTTTTTT,CASRPRGRGSTGELFF
NA,TRBJ2-3,TRBV28,NA,TGTGCCAGCAGTCCCCATGTGGCGGTACACACAGATACGCAGTATTTT,CASSPHVAVHTDTQYF